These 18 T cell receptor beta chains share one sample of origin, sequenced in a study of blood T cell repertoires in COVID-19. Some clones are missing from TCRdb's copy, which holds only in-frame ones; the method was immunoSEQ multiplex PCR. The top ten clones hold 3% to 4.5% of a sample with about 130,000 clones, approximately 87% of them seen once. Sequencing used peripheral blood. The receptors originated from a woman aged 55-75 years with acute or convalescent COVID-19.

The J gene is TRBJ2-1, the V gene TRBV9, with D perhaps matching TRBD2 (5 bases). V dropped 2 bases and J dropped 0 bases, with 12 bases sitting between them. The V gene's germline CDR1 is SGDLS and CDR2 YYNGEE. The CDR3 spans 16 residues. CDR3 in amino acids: CASSVSGGPSYNEQFF. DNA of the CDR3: TGTGCCAGCAGCGTCTCCGGCGGGCCCTCCTACAATGAGCAGTTCTTC. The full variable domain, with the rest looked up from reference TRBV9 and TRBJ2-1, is DSGVTQTPKHLITATGQRVTLRCSPRSGDLSVYWYQQSLDQGLQFLIQYYNGEERAKGNILERFSAQQFPDLHSELNLSSLELGDSALYFCASSVSGGPSYNEQFFGPGTRLTVL.

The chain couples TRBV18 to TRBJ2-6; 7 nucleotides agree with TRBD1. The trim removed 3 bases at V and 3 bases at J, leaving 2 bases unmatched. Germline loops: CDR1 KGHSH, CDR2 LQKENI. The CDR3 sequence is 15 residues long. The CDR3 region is CASSPGTVGANVLTF. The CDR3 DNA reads TGTGCCAGCTCACCCGGGACAGTTGGGGCCAACGTCCTGACTTTC.

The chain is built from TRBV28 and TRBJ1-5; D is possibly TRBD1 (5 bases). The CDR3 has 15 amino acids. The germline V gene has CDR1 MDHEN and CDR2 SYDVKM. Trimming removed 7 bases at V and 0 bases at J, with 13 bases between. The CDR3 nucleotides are TGTGCCAGCAAGGGGCCGACGAATAGCAATCAGCCCCAGCATTTT. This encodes CASKGPTNSNQPQHF.

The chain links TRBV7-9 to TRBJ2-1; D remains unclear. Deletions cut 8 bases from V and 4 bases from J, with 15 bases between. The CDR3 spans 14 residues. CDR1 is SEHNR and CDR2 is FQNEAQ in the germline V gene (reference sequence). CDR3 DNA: TGTGCCAGCGTGCGGTCATTTTTTTACAATGAGCAGTTCTTC. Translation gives CASVRSFFYNEQFF.

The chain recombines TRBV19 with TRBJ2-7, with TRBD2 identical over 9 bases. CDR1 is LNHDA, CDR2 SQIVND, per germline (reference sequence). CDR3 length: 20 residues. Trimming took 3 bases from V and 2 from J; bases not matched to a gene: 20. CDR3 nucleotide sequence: TGTGCCAGTAGTATTAAAGCCACTAGCGGGCTAGGCCATTGGCCCTACGAGCAGTACTTC. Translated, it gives CASSIKATSGLGHWPYEQYF.

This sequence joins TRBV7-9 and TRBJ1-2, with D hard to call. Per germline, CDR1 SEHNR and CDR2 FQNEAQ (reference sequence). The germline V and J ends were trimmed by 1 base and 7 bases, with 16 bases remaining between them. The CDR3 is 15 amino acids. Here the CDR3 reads CASSLVSAGAIGYTF. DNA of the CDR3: TGTGCCAGCAGCTTAGTATCCGCGGGCGCGATTGGCTACACCTTC.

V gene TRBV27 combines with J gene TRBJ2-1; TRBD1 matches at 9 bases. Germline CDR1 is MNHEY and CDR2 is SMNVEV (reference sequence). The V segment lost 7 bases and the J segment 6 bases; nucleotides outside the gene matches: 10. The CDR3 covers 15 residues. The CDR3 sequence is CASIPGTGMGNEQFF. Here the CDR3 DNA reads TGTGCCAGCATACCCGGGACAGGGATGGGCAATGAGCAGTTCTTC.

This chain's CDR3 is CASSLTGDTEAFF. In DNA form, the CDR3 reads TGTGCCAGCAGCTTAACAGGGGACACTGAAGCTTTCTTT. The chain employs TRBV7-3 and TRBJ1-1; possible D gene TRBD1, 5 bases. V lost 0 bases and J 3 bases, leaving 5 bases between the germline ends. The CDR3 totals 13 residues. Germline V lookup: CDR1 SGHTA, CDR2 FQGTGA.

CDR3: CASYREKMEGYTF. The CDR3 DNA reads as TGTGCCAGCTACAGGGAGAAGATGGAAGGCTACACCTTC. J is TRBJ1-2 and V is TRBV2, with D possibly being TRBD1 (6 bases). Germline CDR1 is SNHLY and CDR2 is FYNNEI. The V end lost 8 bases, the J end lost 8 bases, and 18 bases lay between the germline ends. The CDR3 loop spans 13 amino acids.

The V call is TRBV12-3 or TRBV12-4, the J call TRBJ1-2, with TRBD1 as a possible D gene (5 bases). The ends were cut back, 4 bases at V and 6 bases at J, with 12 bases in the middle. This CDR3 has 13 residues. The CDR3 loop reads CASSYRGWDGYTF. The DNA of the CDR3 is TGTGCCAGCAGTTATCGGGGGTGGGATGGCTACACCTTC.

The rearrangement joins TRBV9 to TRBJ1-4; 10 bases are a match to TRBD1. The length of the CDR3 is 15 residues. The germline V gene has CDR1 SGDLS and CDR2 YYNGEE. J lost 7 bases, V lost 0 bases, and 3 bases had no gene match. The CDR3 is CASSVGQGALEKLFF. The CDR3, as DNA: TGTGCCAGCAGCGTAGGACAGGGGGCCCTTGAAAAACTGTTTTTT.

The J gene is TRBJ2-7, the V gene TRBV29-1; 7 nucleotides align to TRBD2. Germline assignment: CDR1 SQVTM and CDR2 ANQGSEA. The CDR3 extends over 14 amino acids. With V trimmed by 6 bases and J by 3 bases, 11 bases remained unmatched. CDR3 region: CSVLGGSGYYEQYF. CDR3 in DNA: TGCAGCGTCCTGGGGGGGAGCGGATACTACGAGCAGTACTTC.

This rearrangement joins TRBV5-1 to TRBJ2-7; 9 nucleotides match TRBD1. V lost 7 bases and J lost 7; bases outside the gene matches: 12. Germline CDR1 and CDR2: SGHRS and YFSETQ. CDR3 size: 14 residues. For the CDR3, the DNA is TGCGCCAGCGGCCTACAGGGGGCTTCGAGGGAGCAGTACTTC. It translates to CASGLQGASREQYF.

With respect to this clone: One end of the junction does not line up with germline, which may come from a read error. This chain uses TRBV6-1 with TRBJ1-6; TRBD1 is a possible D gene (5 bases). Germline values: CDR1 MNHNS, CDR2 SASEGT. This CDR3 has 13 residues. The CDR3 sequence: CASSEVDNSPLHF. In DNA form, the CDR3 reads TGTGCCAGCAGTGAAGTGGACAATTCACCTCTCCACTTT.

The CDR3 loop is CASSQSGIGSPLHF. Here the CDR3 DNA reads TGTGCCAGCAGCCAATCGGGGATTGGTTCACCCCTCCACTTT. The chain joins TRBV3-1 (or the pseudogene TRBV3-2) to TRBJ1-6, with unresolved D. There are 14 residues in the CDR3. Looked up from germline, CDR1 is LGHDT and CDR2 is YNNKEL (reference sequence). Trimming stripped 2 bases from V and 9 bases from J, with 11 bases between.

The CDR3 nucleotides read TGTGCCAGCAGCCCTCCGGGACAGGGGGCGTTTACTGAAGCTTTCTTT. Residues: CASSPPGQGAFTEAFF. The chain joins TRBV7-9 to TRBJ1-1, with TRBD1 matching over 12 bases. CDR1 and CDR2 (germline): SEHNR, FQNEAQ (reference sequence). This CDR3 contains 16 residues. J was trimmed by 5 bases and V by 5 bases; bases with no gene match: 9.

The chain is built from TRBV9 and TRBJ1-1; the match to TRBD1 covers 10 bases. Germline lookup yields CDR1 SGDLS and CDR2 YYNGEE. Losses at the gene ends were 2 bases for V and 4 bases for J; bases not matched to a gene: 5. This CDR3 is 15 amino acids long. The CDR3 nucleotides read TGTGCCAGCAGCGTGACAGGGGGCGCGGGCACTGAAGCTTTCTTT. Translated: CASSVTGGAGTEAFF.

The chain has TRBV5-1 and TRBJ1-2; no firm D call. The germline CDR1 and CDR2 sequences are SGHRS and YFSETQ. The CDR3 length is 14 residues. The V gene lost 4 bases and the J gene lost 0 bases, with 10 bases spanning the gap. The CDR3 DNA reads TGCGCCAGCAGCCCCGGGGATCCTAACTATGGCTACACCTTC. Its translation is CASSPGDPNYGYTF.